This entry lists 27 T cell receptor beta chains sequenced from one sample in a study of blood T cell repertoires in COVID-19. Sequenced by immunoSEQ multiplex PCR; TCRdb stores in-frame clones only, minus some. The table has 210,000 or so clones, around 83% seen once. The material sequenced was peripheral blood. The receptor set was obtained from a man over 45 with active or convalescent COVID-19.

This clone was counted between two and nine times. The chain uses TRBV18 and TRBJ1-5; D is unresolved. Between the trimmed V and J ends, which lost 5 bases and 5 bases, there was a span of 10 bases. Germline V gives CDR1 KGHSH, CDR2 LQKENI. This CDR3 comprises 13 residues. This chain's CDR3 is CASSAGSDQPQHF. The DNA of the CDR3 is TGTGCCAGCTCAGCGGGGAGCGATCAGCCCCAGCATTTT.

The CDR3 DNA reads as TGTGCCAGCAGTTTATCCGGGACAGGGAACTATGGCTACACCTTC. Encoded protein: CASSLSGTGNYGYTF. The rearrangement joins TRBV28 to TRBJ1-2, with TRBD1 matching over 9 bases. The V gene's germline CDR1 is MDHEN and CDR2 SYDVKM. The CDR3 runs to 15 residues. V was clipped by 1 base and J by 2 bases; unmatched bases: 2.

Concerning this clone: Just one base apart from a much larger clone, this may be a read error. Within the sample, other DNA sequences also encode this same CDR3. This chain links TRBV11-3 with TRBJ2-7; no clear D. This CDR3 spans 13 amino acids. Trimming removed 2 bases at V and 0 bases at J, with 5 bases between. CDR1 and CDR2 from the germline V gene are SGHNT and YENEEA. CDR3 DNA sequence: TGTGCCAGCAGCTTAACCAGCTCCTACGAGCAGTACTTC. This codes for CASSLTSSYEQYF.

This sequence joins TRBV28 and TRBJ1-2; TRBD1 matches 7 bases. The CDR3 extends over 14 amino acids. Germline values: CDR1 MDHEN, CDR2 SYDVKM. With 3 bases clipped from V and 5 bases from J, the junction kept 6 bases outside the gene matches. CDR3 in amino acids: CASSFDRESYGYTF. The CDR3 DNA is TGTGCCAGCAGTTTCGACAGGGAATCATATGGCTACACCTTC.

This clone was recorded only once. V gene TRBV6-5 combines with J gene TRBJ1-2, with TRBD1 matching 9 bases. Germline lookup yields CDR1 MNHEY and CDR2 SVGAGI. Trimming cost V 8 bases and J 6 bases; bases outside gene matches: 10. This CDR3 region has 14 residues. CDR3 residues: CASGLQGALDGYTF. CDR3 sequence (DNA): TGTGCCAGCGGCTTACAGGGGGCGCTTGATGGCTACACCTTC.

CDR3 nucleotides: TGTGCCAGCAGCCCAAGGACTGAGTCAGATACGCAGTATTTT. It codes for CASSPRTESDTQYF. V gene TRBV3-1 (or the pseudogene TRBV3-2) combines with J gene TRBJ2-3; TRBD2 might be the D (5 bases). The germline V gene has CDR1 LGHDT and CDR2 YNNKEL (reference sequence). Trimming cost V 4 bases and J 4 bases, with 12 bases left between them. The CDR3 is made up of 14 amino acids.

The V gene is TRBV2, the J gene TRBJ2-7; the match to TRBD1 covers 11 bases. CDR1 and CDR2 from the germline V gene are SNHLY and FYNNEI. There are 14 residues in the CDR3. J lost 4 bases, V lost 7 bases, and 6 bases had no gene match. The CDR3: CASKVWDRGYEQYF. CDR3 nucleotides: TGTGCCAGCAAGGTCTGGGACAGGGGGTACGAGCAGTACTTC. The full variable domain, with the rest looked up from reference TRBV2 and TRBJ2-7, is EPEVTQTPSHQVTQMGQEVILRCVPISNHLYFYWYRQILGQKVEFLVSFYNNEISEKSEIFDDQFSVERPDGSNFTLKIRSTKLEDSAMYFCASKVWDRGYEQYFGPGTRLTVT.

For the CDR3, the DNA is TGCGCCAGCAGAAACCGACTAGCGGACGTCTCCTACGAGCAGTACTTC. Translating gives CASRNRLADVSYEQYF. The chain joins TRBV10-1 to TRBJ2-7; TRBD2 agrees at 9 bases. V lost 6 bases to trimming and J lost 0 bases; unmatched junction nucleotides: 9. The CDR3 extends over 16 amino acids. Germline CDR1 reads WNHNN; CDR2 reads SYGVQD (reference sequence).

This chain joins TRBV6-5 and TRBJ1-2; D might be TRBD1 (5 bases). V lost 6 bases and J lost 8, with 13 bases in between. The CDR3 runs 12 residues. Looked up from germline, CDR1 is MNHEY and CDR2 is SVGAGI. The CDR3 loop reads CASRLTGEGYTF. The CDR3 region has the DNA TGTGCCAGCAGACTTACAGGTGAAGGCTACACCTTC.

The V and J genes are TRBV11-2 and TRBJ1-2, with 7 positions matching TRBD1. The germline CDR1 and CDR2 sequences are SGHAT and FQNNGV. V trimming: 8 bases; J trimming: 7 bases; junction bases outside the gene matches: 10. This CDR3 comprises 13 residues. The DNA for the CDR3 is TGTGCCAGCGGACAGACAGGGACCTCTGGCTACACCTTC. Amino acid sequence: CASGQTGTSGYTF.

CDR3 sequence: CASSQEGRGNTIYF. For the CDR3, the DNA is TGCGCCAGCAGCCAAGAGGGGAGGGGAAACACCATATATTTT. The V gene is TRBV4-3, the J gene TRBJ1-3; the D is unclear. CDR3 size: 14 residues. The V end lost 0 bases, the J end lost 4 bases, and 7 bases lay between the germline ends. Germline-derived CDR1 and CDR2 are LGHNA and YSLEER.

The gene calls are TRBV29-1 and TRBJ2-5; D call uncertain. The CDR3 loop spans 12 amino acids. Trimming took 7 bases from V and 0 from J, leaving 9 bases between them. CDR1 and CDR2 from the germline V gene are SQVTM and ANQGSEA. The CDR3 is CSATRNQETQYF. The CDR3 DNA sequence: TGCAGCGCGACACGAAACCAAGAGACCCAGTACTTC.

The chain combines TRBV30 with TRBJ2-5; TRBD2 matches at 9 bases. The CDR3 covers 14 residues. Germline loops: CDR1 GTSNPN, CDR2 SVGIG (reference sequence). The junction had 8 bases not matched to a gene; V was cut back by 4 bases and J by 5 bases. The CDR3 protein is CAWTSAGGWETQYF. The CDR3 DNA is TGTGCCTGGACTTCCGCGGGGGGGTGGGAGACCCAGTACTTC.

The chain recombines TRBV4-1 with TRBJ1-3, with D tentatively TRBD1 (5 bases). CDR1 and CDR2 from the germline V gene are MGHRA and YSYEKL. The CDR3 loop spans 18 amino acids. V was trimmed by 0 bases and J by 0 bases, leaving 15 bases between them. CDR3 sequence: CASSQDDPRQSSGNTIYF. The CDR3 DNA reads TGCGCCAGCAGCCAAGATGACCCGAGACAGAGCTCTGGAAACACCATATATTTT.

This clone was found once. The rearrangement uses TRBV14 and TRBJ2-1, with D maybe TRBD1 (5 bases). CDR1 is SGHDN and CDR2 is FVKESK in the germline V gene. The V end lost 3 bases, the J end lost 0 bases, and 12 bases lay between the germline ends. This CDR3 contains 16 residues. The CDR3 loop is CASSHTGRSSYNEQFF. CDR3 bases: TGTGCCAGCAGCCACACAGGCCGGAGCTCCTACAATGAGCAGTTCTTC.

J is TRBJ2-7 and V is TRBV27, with D perhaps TRBD1 (6 bases). CDR1 is MNHEY and CDR2 is SMNVEV in the germline V gene (reference sequence). This CDR3 is built from 14 residues. Between the trimmed V and J ends, which lost 5 bases and 7 bases, there was a span of 18 bases. CDR3: CASSQPTGPGEQYF. CDR3 coding DNA: TGTGCCAGCAGTCAACCTACAGGGCCGGGGGAGCAGTACTTC.

This chain joins TRBV19 and TRBJ1-5, with D possibly TRBD1 on 6 matching bases. CDR1 is LNHDA, CDR2 SQIVND, per germline (reference sequence). Trimming shortened V by 3 bases and J by 3 bases, and 9 bases separated the two germline ends. The CDR3 runs 14 residues. DNA for the CDR3: TGTGCCAGTAGTATGGGGGCACTCAATCAGCCCCAGCATTTT. Translating it yields CASSMGALNQPQHF.

The gene calls are TRBV5-8 and TRBJ1-2; D perhaps matches TRBD1 (6 bases). From germline, CDR1 is SGHTS and CDR2 YDEGEE. The CDR3 has 15 amino acids. The ends were cut back, 4 bases at V and 8 bases at J, with 21 bases in the middle. For the CDR3, the DNA is TGTGCCAGCAGCAACCTACTGGGGGCGCAAGGGGGCTACACCTTC. Translated: CASSNLLGAQGGYTF.

The chain has TRBV5-1 and TRBJ1-6; D not certain. The CDR3 is 13 residues long. The V and J ends lost 0 bases and 9 bases respectively, with 7 bases between them. Germline V gene lookup returns CDR1 SGHRS and CDR2 YFSETQ. CDR3 bases: TGCGCCAGCAGCTTGGACAGTACTTCACCCCTCCACTTT. Encoded protein: CASSLDSTSPLHF.

V and J are TRBV7-2 and TRBJ1-3; 9 nucleotides match TRBD1. Per germline, CDR1 SGHTA and CDR2 FQGNSA. The CDR3 sequence is 14 residues long. Trimming took 2 bases from V and 8 from J; bases not matched to a gene: 4. In nucleotides, the CDR3 is TGTGCCAGCAGCTTACGGACAGGGGAAGACACCATATATTTT. Translation: CASSLRTGEDTIYF.

CDR3 DNA sequence: TGTGCCAGCAGTTACCCAAACACAGATACGCAGTATTTT. This codes for CASSYPNTDTQYF. The chain carries TRBV6-5 and TRBJ2-3; D gene unclear. The V and J ends lost 2 bases and 2 bases respectively, with 5 bases between them. In germline, CDR1 is MNHEY, CDR2 SVGAGI. CDR3 size: 13 residues.

V and J are TRBV3-1 (or the pseudogene TRBV3-2) and TRBJ1-5, with a possible D match to TRBD1 (6 bases). The CDR3 spans 14 residues. The V end was cut by 4 bases, the J end by 4 bases, with 11 bases between. CDR1 is LGHDT, CDR2 YNNKEL, per germline (reference sequence). The CDR3 sequence: CASSRGQYNQPQHF. The CDR3 region has the DNA TGTGCCAGCAGCCGGGGACAATATAATCAGCCCCAGCATTTT.

The rearrangement joins TRBV7-2 to TRBJ1-1; D uncertain. CDR3 size: 15 residues. Germline V gives CDR1 SGHTA, CDR2 FQGNSA. V gave up 4 bases and J gave up 2 bases, with 14 bases separating them. Here the CDR3 DNA reads TGTGCCAGCAGCTCCCGGGGAGGATTAAACACTGAAGCTTTCTTT. It is translated as CASSSRGGLNTEAFF.

V usage is TRBV24-1 and J usage is TRBJ1-6; D gene unclear. Germline CDR1 reads KGHDR; CDR2 reads SFDVKD. The CDR3 loop spans 16 amino acids. Trimming shortened V by 8 bases and J by 5 bases, and 18 bases separated the two germline ends. The CDR3 protein is CATNPSPVGHNSPLHF. The DNA for the CDR3 is TGTGCCACCAACCCGTCCCCGGTCGGTCATAATTCACCCCTCCACTTT.

V is TRBV12-3 or TRBV12-4 and J is TRBJ1-4, with unresolved D. Trimming left V 3 bases short and J 7 bases short, with 6 bases between. The CDR3 extends over 12 amino acids. This CDR3 is CASSFSGEKLFF. The CDR3 DNA follows: TGTGCCAGCAGTTTCTCCGGTGAAAAACTGTTTTTT.

V gene TRBV7-3 combines with J gene TRBJ2-3; no clear D. CDR1 SGHTA and CDR2 FQGTGA come from the germline V gene. V was trimmed by 2 bases and J by 0 bases, leaving 9 bases between them. The CDR3 loop spans 15 amino acids. The CDR3 DNA is TGTGCCAGCAGCTTAGGTACAGCCAGCACAGATACGCAGTATTTT. Its translation is CASSLGTASTDTQYF. The whole variable domain, remainder taken from reference TRBV7-3 and TRBJ2-3, is GAGVSQTPSNKVTEKGKYVELRCDPISGHTALYWYRQSLGQGPEFLIYFQGTGAADDSGLPNDRFFAVRPEGSVSTLKIQRTERGDSAVYLCASSLGTASTDTQYFGPGTRLTVL.

This clone was recorded only once. J is TRBJ1-2 and V is TRBV7-3; no firm D call. There are 11 residues in the CDR3. The V end was cut by 5 bases, the J end by 5 bases, with 6 bases between. Germline V gene sequence: CDR1 SGHTA, CDR2 FQGTGA. The CDR3 sequence: CASSAGYGYTF. CDR3 nucleotide sequence: TGTGCCAGCAGCGCCGGTTATGGCTACACCTTC.